The present T cell receptor (beta chain) was sequenced within a study of beta chain features in type 1 diabetes. The study reverse transcribed the entire isolated RNA, so it sequenced expressed TCRB transcripts. This table comes from immunoSEQ multiplex PCR, and its TCRdb copy is limited to in-frame clones, with some not included. This table has 680,000 or so clones, about 16% appearing once. Per the germline V gene, CDR1 is MNHEY and CDR2 is SMNVEV (reference sequence). Deletions cut 2 bases from V and 7 bases from J, with 15 bases between. The CDR3 covers 15 residues. The table lists this clone with a few counts. What it recognizes is unknown. Study-wide points: For patients, the naive, central memory and Treg TCRB repertoires appeared more alike than for healthy donors.

The chain recombines TRBV27 with TRBJ1-5, with D possibly TRBD1 on 6 matching bases. The TCR originated in a man aged 18-30 years in good health. The specimen sequenced was naive CD4+ T cells from blood. CDR3 DNA sequence: TGTGCCAGCAGTTTAAGGGAGGGGCAGGGGCAGCCCCAGCATTTT. Protein product: CASSLREGQGQPQHF.